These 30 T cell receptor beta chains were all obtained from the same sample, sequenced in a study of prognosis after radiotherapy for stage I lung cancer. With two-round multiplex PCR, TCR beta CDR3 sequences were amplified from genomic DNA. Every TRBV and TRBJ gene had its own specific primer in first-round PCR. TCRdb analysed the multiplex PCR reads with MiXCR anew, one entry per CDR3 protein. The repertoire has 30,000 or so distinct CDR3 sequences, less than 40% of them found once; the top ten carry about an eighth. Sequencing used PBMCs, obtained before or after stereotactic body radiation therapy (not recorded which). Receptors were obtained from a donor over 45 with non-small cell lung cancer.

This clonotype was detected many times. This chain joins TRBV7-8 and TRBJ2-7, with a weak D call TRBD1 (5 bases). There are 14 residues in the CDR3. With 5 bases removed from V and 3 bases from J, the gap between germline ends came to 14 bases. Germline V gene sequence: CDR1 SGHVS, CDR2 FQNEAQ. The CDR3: CASSPRRQLYEQYF. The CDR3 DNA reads TGTGCCAGCAGCCCCCGTCGACAGCTCTACGAGCAGTACTTC.

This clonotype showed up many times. The CDR3 bases are TGTGCCAGCAGCCAAGATGGGGGGGATGAGCAGTTCTTC. Amino acid sequence: CASSQDGGDEQFF. J is TRBJ2-1 and V is TRBV4-2, with 7 positions matching TRBD2. The CDR3 is made up of 13 amino acids. The trim removed 0 bases at V and 8 bases at J, leaving 1 base unmatched. CDR1 and CDR2 (germline): LGHNA, YNFKEQ.

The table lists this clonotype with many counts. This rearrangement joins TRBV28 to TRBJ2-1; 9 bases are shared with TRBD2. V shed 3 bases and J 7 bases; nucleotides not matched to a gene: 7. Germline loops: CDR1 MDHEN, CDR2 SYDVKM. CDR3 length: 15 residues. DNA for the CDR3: TGTGCCAGCAGTTTTCTGCTAGCGGGAATAAATGAGCAGTTCTTC. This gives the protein CASSFLLAGINEQFF. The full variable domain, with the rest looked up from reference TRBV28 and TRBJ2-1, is DVKVTQSSRYLVKRTGEKVFLECVQDMDHENMFWYRQDPGLGLRLIYFSYDVKMKEKGDIPEGYSVSREKKERFSLILESASTNQTSMYLCASSFLLAGINEQFFGPGTRLTVL.

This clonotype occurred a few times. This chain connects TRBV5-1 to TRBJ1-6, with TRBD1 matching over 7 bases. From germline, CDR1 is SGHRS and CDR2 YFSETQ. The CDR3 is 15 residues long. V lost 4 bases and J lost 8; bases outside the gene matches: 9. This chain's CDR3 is CASSGGGRGDSPLHF. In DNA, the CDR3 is TGCGCCAGCAGCGGGGGGGGCAGGGGGGATTCACCCCTCCACTTT.

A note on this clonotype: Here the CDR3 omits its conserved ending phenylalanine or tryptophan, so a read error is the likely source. CDR3 nucleotide sequence: TGTGCCAGCAGTTCACAGGGAAACTCCGGGGAGCAGTACTTA. It specifies CASSSQGNSGEQYL. This chain joins TRBV27 and TRBJ2-7; a possible D gene is TRBD1 (6 bases). Germline CDR1 reads MNHEY; CDR2 reads SMNVEV (reference sequence). CDR3 length: 14 amino acids. Between the trimmed V and J ends, which lost 4 bases and 7 bases, there was a span of 17 bases.

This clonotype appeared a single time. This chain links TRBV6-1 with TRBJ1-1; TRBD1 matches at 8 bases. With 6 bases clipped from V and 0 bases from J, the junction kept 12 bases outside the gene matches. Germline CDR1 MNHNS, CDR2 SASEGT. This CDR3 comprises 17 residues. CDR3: CASRPGQAVLVNTEAFF. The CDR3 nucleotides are TGTGCCAGCAGGCCGGGACAGGCGGTTTTGGTGAACACTGAAGCTTTCTTT.

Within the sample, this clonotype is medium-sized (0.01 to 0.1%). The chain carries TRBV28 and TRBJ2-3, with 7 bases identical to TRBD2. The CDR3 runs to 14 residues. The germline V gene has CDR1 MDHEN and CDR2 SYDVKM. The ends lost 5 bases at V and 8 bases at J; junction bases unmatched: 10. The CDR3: CASSPLGGYGTQYF. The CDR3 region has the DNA TGTGCCAGCAGTCCCCTCGGGGGGTACGGTACGCAGTATTTT.

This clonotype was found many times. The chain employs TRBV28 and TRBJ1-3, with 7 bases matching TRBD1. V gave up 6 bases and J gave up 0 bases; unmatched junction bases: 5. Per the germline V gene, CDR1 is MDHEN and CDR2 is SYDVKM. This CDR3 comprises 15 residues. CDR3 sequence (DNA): TGTGCCAGCAGAGAAGGACAGGTCTCTGGAAACACCATATATTTT. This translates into CASREGQVSGNTIYF.

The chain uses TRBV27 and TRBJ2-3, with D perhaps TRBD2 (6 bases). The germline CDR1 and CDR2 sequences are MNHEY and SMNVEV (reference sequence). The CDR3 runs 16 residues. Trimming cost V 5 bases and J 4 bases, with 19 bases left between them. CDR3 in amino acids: CASSVPGLLGPDTQYF. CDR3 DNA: TGTGCCAGCAGTGTCCCGGGACTGTTGGGTCCAGATACGCAGTATTTT.

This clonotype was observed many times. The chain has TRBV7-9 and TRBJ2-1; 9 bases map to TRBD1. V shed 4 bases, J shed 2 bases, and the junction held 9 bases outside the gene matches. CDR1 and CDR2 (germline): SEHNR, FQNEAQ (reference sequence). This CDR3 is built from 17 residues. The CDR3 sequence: CASSSPRDRETYNEQFF. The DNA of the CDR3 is TGTGCCAGCAGCTCACCCCGGGACAGGGAAACCTACAATGAGCAGTTCTTC.

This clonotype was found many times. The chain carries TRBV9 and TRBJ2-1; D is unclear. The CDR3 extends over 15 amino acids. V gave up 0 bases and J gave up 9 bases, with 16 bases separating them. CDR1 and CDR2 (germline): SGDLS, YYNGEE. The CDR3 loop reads CASSVGFVPVGEQFF. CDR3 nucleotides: TGTGCCAGCAGCGTAGGTTTCGTACCCGTAGGTGAGCAGTTCTTC.

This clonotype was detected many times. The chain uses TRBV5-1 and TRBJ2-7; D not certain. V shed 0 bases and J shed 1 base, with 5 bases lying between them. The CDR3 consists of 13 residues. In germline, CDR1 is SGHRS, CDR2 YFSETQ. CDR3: CASSLAGSYEQYF. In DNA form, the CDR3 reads TGCGCCAGCAGCTTGGCCGGGTCCTACGAGCAGTACTTC.

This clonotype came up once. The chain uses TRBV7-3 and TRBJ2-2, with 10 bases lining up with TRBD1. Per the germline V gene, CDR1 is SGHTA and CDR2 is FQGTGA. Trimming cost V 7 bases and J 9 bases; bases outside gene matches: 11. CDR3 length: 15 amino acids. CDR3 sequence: CASIVEDRGWWELFF. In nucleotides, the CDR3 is TGTGCCAGCATCGTCGAGGACAGGGGGTGGTGGGAGCTGTTTTTT.

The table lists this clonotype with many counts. CDR3 nucleotides: TGTGCCAGCAGCACGATGAAACCCGGGATTAAGGAAAAACTGTTTTTT. It yields the protein CASSTMKPGIKEKLFF. The rearrangement links TRBV28 to TRBJ1-4; D ambiguous. This CDR3 spans 16 amino acids. V lost 6 bases to trimming and J lost 8 bases, with 22 bases between them. Germline CDR1 MDHEN, CDR2 SYDVKM.

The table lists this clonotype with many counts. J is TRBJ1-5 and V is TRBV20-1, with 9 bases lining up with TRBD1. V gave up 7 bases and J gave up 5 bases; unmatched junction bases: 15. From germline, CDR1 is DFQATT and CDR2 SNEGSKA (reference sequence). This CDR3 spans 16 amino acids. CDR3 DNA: TGCAGTGTCACAACGAGCGGGACAGGGACAGATCAGCCCCAGCATTTT. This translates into CSVTTSGTGTDQPQHF.

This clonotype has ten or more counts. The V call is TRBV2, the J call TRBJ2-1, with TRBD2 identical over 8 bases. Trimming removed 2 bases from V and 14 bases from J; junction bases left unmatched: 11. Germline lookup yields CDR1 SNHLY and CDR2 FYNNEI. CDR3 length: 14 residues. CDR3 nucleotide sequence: TGTGCCAGCAGTGAACCGCCCCGGGGGGGACCGGAGTTCTTC. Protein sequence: CASSEPPRGGPEFF.

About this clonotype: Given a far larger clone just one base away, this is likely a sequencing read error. CDR3 residues: CASSYSLISSGNTIYF. CDR3 nucleotides: TGTGCCAGCAGTTATTCCCTGATTAGCTCTGGAAACACCATATATTTT. The V call is TRBV6-9, the J call TRBJ1-3; D gene uncertain. Germline-derived CDR1 and CDR2 are MNHGY and SVAAGI. Trimming took off 0 bases at V and 0 bases at J, with 9 bases between the two ends. CDR3 length: 16 residues.

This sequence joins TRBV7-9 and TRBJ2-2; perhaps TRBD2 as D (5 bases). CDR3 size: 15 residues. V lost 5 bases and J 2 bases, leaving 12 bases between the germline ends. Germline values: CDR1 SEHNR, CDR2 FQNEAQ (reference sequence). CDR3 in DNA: TGTGCCAGCAGCCCTTGGACGGGAAACACCGGGGAGCTGTTTTTT. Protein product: CASSPWTGNTGELFF.

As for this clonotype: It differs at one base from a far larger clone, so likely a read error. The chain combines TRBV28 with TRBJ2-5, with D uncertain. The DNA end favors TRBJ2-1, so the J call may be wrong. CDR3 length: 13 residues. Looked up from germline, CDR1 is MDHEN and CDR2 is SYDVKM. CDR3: CASSFAVSNEQFF. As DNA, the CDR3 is TGTGCCAGCAGTTTTGCAGTAAGCAATGAGCAGTTCTTC.

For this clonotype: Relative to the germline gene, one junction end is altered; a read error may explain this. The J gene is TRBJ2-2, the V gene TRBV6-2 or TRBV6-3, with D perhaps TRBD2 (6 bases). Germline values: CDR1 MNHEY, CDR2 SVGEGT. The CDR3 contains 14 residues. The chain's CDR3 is CASSRDSGTVELFF. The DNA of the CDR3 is TGTGCCAGCAGTCGGGACTCTGGGACCGTGGAGCTGTTTTTT.

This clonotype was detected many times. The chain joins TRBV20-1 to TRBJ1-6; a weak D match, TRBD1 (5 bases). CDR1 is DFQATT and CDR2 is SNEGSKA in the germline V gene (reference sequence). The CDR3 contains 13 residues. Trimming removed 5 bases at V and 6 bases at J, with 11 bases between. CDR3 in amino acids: CSAEGKGNSPLHF. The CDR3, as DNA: TGCAGTGCTGAGGGGAAGGGTAATTCACCCCTCCACTTT.

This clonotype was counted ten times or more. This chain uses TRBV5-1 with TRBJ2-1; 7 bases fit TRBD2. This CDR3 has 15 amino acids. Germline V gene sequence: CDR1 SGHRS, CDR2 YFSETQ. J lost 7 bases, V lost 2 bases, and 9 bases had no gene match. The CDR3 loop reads CASSLITRGGNEQFF. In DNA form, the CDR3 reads TGCGCCAGCAGCTTAATTACCCGCGGGGGAAATGAGCAGTTCTTC. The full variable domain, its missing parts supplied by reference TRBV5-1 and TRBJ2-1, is KAGVTQTPRYLIKTRGQQVTLSCSPISGHRSVSWYQQTPGQGLQFLFEYFSETQRNKGNFPGRFSGRQFSNSRSEMNVSTLELGDSALYLCASSLITRGGNEQFFGPGTRLTVL.

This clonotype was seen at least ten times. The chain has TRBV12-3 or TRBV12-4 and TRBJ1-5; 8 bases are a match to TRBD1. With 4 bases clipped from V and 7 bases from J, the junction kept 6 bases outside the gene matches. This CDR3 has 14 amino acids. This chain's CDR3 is CASSYTGGGQPQHF. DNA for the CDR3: TGTGCCAGCAGTTATACAGGGGGAGGGCAGCCCCAGCATTTT.

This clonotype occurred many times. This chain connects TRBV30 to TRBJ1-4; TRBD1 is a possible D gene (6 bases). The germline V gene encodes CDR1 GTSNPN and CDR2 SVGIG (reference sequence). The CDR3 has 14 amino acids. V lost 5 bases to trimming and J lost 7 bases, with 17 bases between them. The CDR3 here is CAWGGARGGEKLFF. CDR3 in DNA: TGTGCCTGGGGTGGGGCCAGGGGTGGTGAAAAACTGTTTTTT.

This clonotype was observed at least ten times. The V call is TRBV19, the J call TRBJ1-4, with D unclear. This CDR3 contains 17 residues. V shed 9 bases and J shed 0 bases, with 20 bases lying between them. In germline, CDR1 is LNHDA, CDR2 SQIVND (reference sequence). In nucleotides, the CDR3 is TGTGCCAGCACCTTCGACGGAAGGCTTGCAACTAATGAAAAACTGTTTTTT. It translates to CASTFDGRLATNEKLFF.

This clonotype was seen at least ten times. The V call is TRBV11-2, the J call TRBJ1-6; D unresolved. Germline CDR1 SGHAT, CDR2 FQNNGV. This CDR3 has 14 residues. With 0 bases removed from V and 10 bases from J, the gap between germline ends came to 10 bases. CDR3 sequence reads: CASSLDTAGSPLHF. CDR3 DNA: TGTGCCAGCAGCTTAGATACAGCGGGGTCACCCCTCCACTTT.

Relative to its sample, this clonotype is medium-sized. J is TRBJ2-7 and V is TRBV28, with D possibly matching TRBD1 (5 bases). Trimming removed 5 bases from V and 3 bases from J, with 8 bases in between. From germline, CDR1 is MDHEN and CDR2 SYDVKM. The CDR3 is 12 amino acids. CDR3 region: CASSQDNYEQYF. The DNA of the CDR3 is TGTGCCAGCAGTCAGGACAACTACGAGCAGTACTTC. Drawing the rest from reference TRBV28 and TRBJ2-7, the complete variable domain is DVKVTQSSRYLVKRTGEKVFLECVQDMDHENMFWYRQDPGLGLRLIYFSYDVKMKEKGDIPEGYSVSREKKERFSLILESASTNQTSMYLCASSQDNYEQYFGPGTRLTVT.

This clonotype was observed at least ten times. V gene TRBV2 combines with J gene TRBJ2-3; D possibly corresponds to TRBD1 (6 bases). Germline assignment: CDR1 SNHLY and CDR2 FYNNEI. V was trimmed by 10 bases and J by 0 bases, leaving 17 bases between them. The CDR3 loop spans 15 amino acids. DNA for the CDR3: TGTGCCACAATGACAGGTTTTCGTAGCACAGATACGCAGTATTTT. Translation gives CATMTGFRSTDTQYF.

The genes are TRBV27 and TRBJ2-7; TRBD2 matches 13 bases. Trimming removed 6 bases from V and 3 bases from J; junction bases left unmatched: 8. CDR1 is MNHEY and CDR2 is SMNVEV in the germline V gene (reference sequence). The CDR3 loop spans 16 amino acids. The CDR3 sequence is CASRKTSGRVGYEQYF. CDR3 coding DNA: TGTGCCAGCAGGAAAACTAGCGGGAGGGTTGGCTACGAGCAGTACTTC.

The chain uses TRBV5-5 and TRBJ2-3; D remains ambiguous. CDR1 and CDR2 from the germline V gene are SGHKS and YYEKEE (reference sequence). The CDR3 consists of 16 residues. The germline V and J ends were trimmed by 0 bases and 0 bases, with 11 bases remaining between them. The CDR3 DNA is TGTGCCAGCAGCTTGGTATTCAGCTCTAGCACAGATACGCAGTATTTT. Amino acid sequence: CASSLVFSSSTDTQYF.